These T cell receptor beta chains were read from a single sample in a study of T-cell reconstitution after alpha-beta-depleted transplantation in children. TCRdb called the PCR reads again in MiXCR, with one record for every CDR3 protein. This sample yields 55,000 to 65,000 distinct CDR3 sequences, of which approximately 43% are seen a single time; about 98% belongs to the top ten. The source was PBMCs, mostly from graft donor cells, collected 360 days after TCRalphabeta/CD19-depleted stem cell transplant. The source is a male patient younger than 18 who had a stem cell transplant for acute lymphoblastic leukemia, so the T cells may come from the graft donor. Both conserved end residues are part of each CDR3. A D gene is named only where the DNA matches it firmly. Clone size appears in some rows only: once, few, many, or a class for an expanded clone.

CDR3 protein: CASSSNRAHPNYEQYF; CDR3 DNA: TGTGCCAGCAGCTCAAACCGGGCCCATCCTAACTACGAGCAGTACTTC; clone size: .; V gene: TRBV28; D gene: .; J gene: TRBJ2-7
CDR3 protein: CASSLEGHPNSYEQYF; CDR3 DNA: TGCGCCAGCAGCTTGGAGGGACATCCGAACTCCTACGAGCAGTACTTC; clone size: .; V gene: TRBV5-1; D gene: .; J gene: TRBJ2-7
CDR3 protein: CASSPTPTYEQYF; CDR3 DNA: TGTGCCAGCAGTCCGACCCCCACCTACGAGCAGTACTTC; clone size: once; V gene: TRBV28; D gene: .; J gene: TRBJ2-7
CDR3 protein: CATSDLFYRKGSYEQYF; CDR3 DNA: TGTGCCACCAGTGATTTGTTCTACAGGAAGGGCTCCTACGAGCAGTACTTC; clone size: many; V gene: TRBV24-1; D gene: .; J gene: TRBJ2-7
CDR3 protein: CASSSGLVLDEQYF; CDR3 DNA: TGTGCCAGCAGCTCGGGACTAGTTCTCGACGAGCAGTACTTC; clone size: few; V gene: TRBV7-9; D gene: TRBD2; J gene: TRBJ2-7
CDR3 protein: CAISLRTGSNNEQFF; CDR3 DNA: TGTGCCATCAGCCTCCGGACAGGGTCAAACAATGAGCAGTTCTTC; clone size: few; V gene: TRBV10-3; D gene: TRBD1; J gene: TRBJ2-1
CDR3 protein: CSVDKERGGLNEQFF; CDR3 DNA: TGCAGCGTGGACAAGGAGCGGGGGGGCTTAAATGAGCAGTTCTTC; clone size: few; V gene: TRBV29-1; D gene: TRBD2; J gene: TRBJ2-1
CDR3 protein: CSVDPGQGWYGYTF; CDR3 DNA: TGCAGCGTTGATCCGGGACAGGGGTGGTATGGCTACACCTTC; clone size: .; V gene: TRBV29-1; D gene: TRBD1; J gene: TRBJ1-2
CDR3 protein: CSVESVTGASEAYEQYF; CDR3 DNA: TGCAGCGTTGAAAGCGTAACGGGAGCAAGTGAGGCCTACGAGCAGTACTTC; clone size: .; V gene: TRBV29-1; D gene: .; J gene: TRBJ2-7
CDR3 protein: CASSFSLDVADTQYF; CDR3 DNA: TGTGCTAGCAGCTTTTCCCTGGACGTGGCAGATACGCAGTATTTT; clone size: .; V gene: TRBV7-7; D gene: .; J gene: TRBJ2-3
CDR3 protein: CASSYPAGPIEETQYF; CDR3 DNA: TGTGCCAGCAGTTACCCGGCGGGACCAATCGAAGAGACCCAGTACTTC; clone size: .; V gene: TRBV6-2/TRBV6-3; D gene: .; J gene: TRBJ2-5
CDR3 protein: CASSYEAGAYNEQFF; CDR3 DNA: TGTGCCAGCAGTTACGAAGCGGGGGCTTACAATGAGCAGTTCTTC; clone size: .; V gene: TRBV6-5; D gene: TRBD2; J gene: TRBJ2-1
CDR3 protein: CASSELDRDYNEQFF; CDR3 DNA: TGTGCCAGCAGTGAACTGGACAGGGACTACAATGAGCAGTTCTTC; clone size: .; V gene: TRBV2; D gene: TRBD1; J gene: TRBJ2-1
CDR3 protein: CASRGPGLYTEAFF; CDR3 DNA: TGTGCCAGTAGGGGGCCAGGGCTGTACACTGAAGCTTTCTTT; clone size: few; V gene: TRBV7-9; D gene: TRBD1; J gene: TRBJ1-1
CDR3 protein: CASSFPGPQWLDTQYF; CDR3 DNA: TGTGCCAGCAGTTTTCCGGGACCTCAATGGCTAGATACGCAGTATTTT; clone size: .; V gene: TRBV12-3/TRBV12-4; D gene: .; J gene: TRBJ2-3
CDR3 protein: CAISEGSYEQYF; CDR3 DNA: TGTGCCATCAGTGAAGGCTCCTACGAGCAGTACTTC; clone size: many; V gene: TRBV10-3; D gene: .; J gene: TRBJ2-7
CDR3 protein: CASSAYHPAGVSDTQYF; CDR3 DNA: TGTGCCAGCAGTGCCTACCACCCGGCAGGGGTATCAGATACGCAGTATTTT; clone size: .; V gene: TRBV12-3/TRBV12-4; D gene: .; J gene: TRBJ2-3
CDR3 protein: CASSLLAGRYNEQFF; CDR3 DNA: TGTGCCAGCAGCTTACTAGCGGGGAGATACAATGAGCAGTTCTTC; clone size: .; V gene: TRBV7-2; D gene: TRBD2; J gene: TRBJ2-1
CDR3 protein: CASSLSGGHEQFF; CDR3 DNA: TGTGCCAGCAGCTTAAGCGGGGGGCATGAGCAGTTCTTC; clone size: few; V gene: TRBV7-3; D gene: TRBD2; J gene: TRBJ2-1
CDR3 protein: CASSEDRGDNEQFF; CDR3 DNA: TGTGCCAGCAGTGAAGACCGGGGAGACAATGAGCAGTTCTTC; clone size: .; V gene: TRBV2; D gene: .; J gene: TRBJ2-1
CDR3 protein: CAASGSGEAATQYF; CDR3 DNA: TGTGCCGCCAGTGGATCGGGAGAGGCGGCGACCCAGTACTTC; clone size: .; V gene: TRBV24-1; D gene: .; J gene: TRBJ2-5
CDR3 protein: CASSSFGGYTF; CDR3 DNA: TGTGCCAGCAGTTCATTTGGAGGCTACACCTTC; clone size: .; V gene: TRBV7-9; D gene: .; J gene: TRBJ1-2
CDR3 protein: CASSPLVGGQGEQFF; CDR3 DNA: TGTGCCAGCAGTCCCCTGGTTGGGGGGCAGGGTGAGCAGTTCTTC; clone size: .; V gene: TRBV28; D gene: .; J gene: TRBJ2-1
CDR3 protein: CASSLSAGLAAQETQYF; CDR3 DNA: TGTGCCAGCAGTTTATCGGCGGGACTAGCGGCTCAAGAGACCCAGTACTTC; clone size: .; V gene: TRBV27; D gene: TRBD2; J gene: TRBJ2-5
CDR3 protein: CASSRGRQALLNTEAFF; CDR3 DNA: TGTGCCAGCAGTCGGGGGCGACAGGCCCTTTTGAACACTGAAGCTTTCTTT; clone size: .; V gene: TRBV12-3/TRBV12-4; D gene: .; J gene: TRBJ1-1
CDR3 protein: CASSPGTGGDTQYF; CDR3 DNA: TGTGCCAGCAGCCCCGGGACAGGGGGAGATACGCAGTATTTT; clone size: .; V gene: TRBV5-5; D gene: TRBD1; J gene: TRBJ2-3
CDR3 protein: CATSDIRGTNTGELFF; CDR3 DNA: TGTGCCACCAGTGACATCAGGGGGACGAACACCGGGGAGCTGTTTTTT; clone size: few; V gene: TRBV24-1; D gene: TRBD1; J gene: TRBJ2-2
CDR3 protein: CASSANGETQYF; CDR3 DNA: TGTGCCAGCAGTGCGAATGGAGAGACCCAGTACTTC; clone size: .; V gene: TRBV12-3/TRBV12-4; D gene: .; J gene: TRBJ2-5
CDR3 protein: CASSHGPYEQYF; CDR3 DNA: TGTGCCAGCAGCCACGGACCCTACGAGCAGTACTTC; clone size: .; V gene: TRBV5-6; D gene: .; J gene: TRBJ2-7
CDR3 protein: CASSLERQGLFF; CDR3 DNA: TGTGCCAGCAGCTTAGAGAGACAGGGGCTGTTCTTC; clone size: .; V gene: TRBV7-6; D gene: TRBD1; J gene: TRBJ2-1
CDR3 protein: CASNTISGTSSTEAFF; CDR3 DNA: TGTGCCAGCAATACAATCAGCGGGACTTCCAGCACTGAAGCTTTCTTT; clone size: .; V gene: TRBV6-1; D gene: .; J gene: TRBJ1-1
CDR3 protein: CATSSGFLASTDTQYF; CDR3 DNA: TGTGCCACCAGCAGCGGGTTCTTGGCTAGCACAGATACGCAGTATTTT; clone size: .; V gene: TRBV15; D gene: .; J gene: TRBJ2-3
CDR3 protein: CASSVEGRAPRTDTQYF; CDR3 DNA: TGTGCCAGCAGCGTAGAGGGCCGGGCCCCACGCACAGATACGCAGTATTTT; clone size: .; V gene: TRBV9; D gene: .; J gene: TRBJ2-3
CDR3 protein: CASMRAPDGYTF; CDR3 DNA: TGTGCCAGTATGAGGGCGCCTGATGGCTACACCTTC; clone size: .; V gene: TRBV19; D gene: .; J gene: TRBJ1-2
CDR3 protein: CASSLPGTDTQYF; CDR3 DNA: TGTGCCAGCAGCTTACCTGGCACAGATACGCAGTATTTT; clone size: few; V gene: TRBV7-9; D gene: .; J gene: TRBJ2-3
CDR3 protein: CSVEVQGTKNIQYF; CDR3 DNA: TGCAGCGTTGAAGTCCAGGGGACCAAAAACATTCAGTACTTC; clone size: .; V gene: TRBV29-1; D gene: .; J gene: TRBJ2-4
CDR3 protein: CASSLSGFLNEQFF; CDR3 DNA: TGTGCCAGCAGCTTATCCGGTTTTCTCAATGAGCAGTTCTTC; clone size: .; V gene: TRBV7-2; D gene: .; J gene: TRBJ2-1
CDR3 protein: CASSYSKVTDTQYF; CDR3 DNA: TGTGCCAGCAGTTACTCCAAGGTTACAGATACGCAGTATTTT; clone size: .; V gene: TRBV6-5; D gene: .; J gene: TRBJ2-3
CDR3 protein: CSAKGPKTRSGELFF; CDR3 DNA: TGCAGTGCTAAAGGGCCGAAGACAAGATCCGGGGAGCTGTTTTTT; clone size: few; V gene: TRBV20-1; D gene: .; J gene: TRBJ2-2
CDR3 protein: CSASGQPGGYTF; CDR3 DNA: TGCAGTGCTTCAGGACAGCCGGGCGGCTACACCTTC; clone size: once; V gene: TRBV20-1; D gene: .; J gene: TRBJ1-2
CDR3 protein: CASSYPTGVGMNTEAFF; CDR3 DNA: TGTGCCAGCAGTTACCCTACAGGAGTTGGGATGAACACTGAAGCTTTCTTT; clone size: .; V gene: TRBV6-5; D gene: .; J gene: TRBJ1-1
CDR3 protein: CASSQELSGELFF; CDR3 DNA: TGTGCCAGCAGCCAAGAACTCTCCGGGGAGCTGTTTTTT; clone size: few; V gene: TRBV4-2; D gene: .; J gene: TRBJ2-2
CDR3 protein: CSSGGTSNYNEQFF; CDR3 DNA: TGCAGCTCCGGAGGGACTAGCAACTACAATGAGCAGTTCTTC; clone size: .; V gene: TRBV29-1; D gene: TRBD2; J gene: TRBJ2-1
CDR3 protein: CASSYGGASYEQYF; CDR3 DNA: TGTGCCAGCAGTTACGGGGGCGCTTCCTACGAGCAGTACTTC; clone size: once; V gene: TRBV6-5; D gene: .; J gene: TRBJ2-7
CDR3 protein: CATSDRGQGQDTQYF; CDR3 DNA: TGTGCCACCAGTGACCGTGGACAGGGGCAAGATACGCAGTATTTT; clone size: .; V gene: TRBV24-1; D gene: TRBD1; J gene: TRBJ2-3
CDR3 protein: CASSEVRDIQYF; CDR3 DNA: TGTGCCAGCAGCGAGGTTCGGGACATTCAGTACTTC; clone size: few; V gene: TRBV6-1; D gene: .; J gene: TRBJ2-4
CDR3 protein: CATSGSSGEETQYF; CDR3 DNA: TGTGCCACCAGTGGTTCTAGCGGGGAAGAGACCCAGTACTTC; clone size: few; V gene: TRBV24-1; D gene: TRBD2; J gene: TRBJ2-5
CDR3 protein: CASSPSSEKLFF; CDR3 DNA: TGTGCCAGCAGTCCCAGTAGTGAAAAACTGTTTTTT; clone size: .; V gene: TRBV12-3/TRBV12-4; D gene: .; J gene: TRBJ1-4
CDR3 protein: CASSDQGNTQYF; CDR3 DNA: TGTGCCAGCAGTGACCAGGGAAATACGCAGTATTTT; clone size: .; V gene: TRBV27; D gene: .; J gene: TRBJ2-3
CDR3 protein: CASSEYDRGEKLFF; CDR3 DNA: TGTGCCAGCAGTGAATATGACAGGGGAGAAAAACTGTTTTTT; clone size: .; V gene: TRBV25-1; D gene: TRBD1; J gene: TRBJ1-4
CDR3 protein: CASSSPTDTQYF; CDR3 DNA: TGTGCCAGCAGCTCCCCCACAGATACGCAGTATTTT; clone size: few; V gene: TRBV7-9; D gene: .; J gene: TRBJ2-3
CDR3 protein: CASSYSKDVGDYEQYF; CDR3 DNA: TGTGCCAGCAGTTACTCGAAAGACGTAGGGGACTACGAGCAGTACTTC; clone size: .; V gene: TRBV6-2/TRBV6-3; D gene: .; J gene: TRBJ2-7
CDR3 protein: CASSYSDRGTYEQYF; CDR3 DNA: TGTGCCAGCAGTTACTCAGACAGGGGGACCTACGAGCAGTACTTC; clone size: .; V gene: TRBV6-5; D gene: TRBD1; J gene: TRBJ2-7
CDR3 protein: CASSYSIHTEAFF; CDR3 DNA: TGTGCCAGCAGTTACTCGATACACACTGAAGCTTTCTTT; clone size: .; V gene: TRBV6-2/TRBV6-3; D gene: .; J gene: TRBJ1-1
CDR3 protein: CASSPRGGEPDTQYF; CDR3 DNA: TGTGCCAGCAGCCCCCGCGGCGGAGAGCCAGATACGCAGTATTTT; clone size: few; V gene: TRBV7-3; D gene: .; J gene: TRBJ2-3
CDR3 protein: CASSVYPRQEQFF; CDR3 DNA: TGTGCCAGCAGTGTATACCCCCGTCAAGAGCAGTTCTTC; clone size: few; V gene: TRBV2; D gene: .; J gene: TRBJ2-1
CDR3 protein: CASSWGQGSETQYF; CDR3 DNA: TGTGCCAGCAGCTGGGGGCAGGGTTCAGAGACCCAGTACTTC; clone size: once; V gene: TRBV5-4; D gene: .; J gene: TRBJ2-5
CDR3 protein: CASSPGGRSYEQYF; CDR3 DNA: TGTGCCAGCAGCCCAGGGGGCCGCTCCTACGAGCAGTACTTC; clone size: .; V gene: TRBV12-3/TRBV12-4; D gene: TRBD1; J gene: TRBJ2-7
CDR3 protein: CASSRHISTYEQYF; CDR3 DNA: TGTGCCAGCAGTCGACATATCTCTACCTACGAGCAGTACTTC; clone size: few; V gene: TRBV12-3/TRBV12-4; D gene: .; J gene: TRBJ2-7
CDR3 protein: CASTWAAGPYEQYF; CDR3 DNA: TGTGCCAGCACCTGGGCCGCGGGCCCCTACGAGCAGTACTTC; clone size: .; V gene: TRBV27; D gene: .; J gene: TRBJ2-7